Listed below are T cell receptor beta chains from one sample, sequenced in a study of blood T cell repertoires in COVID-19. The table came from immunoSEQ multiplex PCR; TCRdb's copy has only in-frame clones and leaves some out. The repertoire holds about 220,000 clones, with 80% to 90% as singletons. The sequenced sample consisted of PBMCs or T cells enriched from blood (not recorded which). The source is a woman between 18 and 29 years old in a cohort exposed to, infected with or recovered from COVID-19 (not recorded which). CDR3s include the opening cysteine and the closing phenylalanine or tryptophan. The D gene is left open where the match is weak. The size of a clone is reported for some rows only, either as once, few or many, or as a class for expanded clones.

TGCAGTGCTAGTGGTGGGGGGCAGTACTTC CSASGGGQYF NA NA TRBJ2-5 TRBV20-1 10
TGTGCCAGCGCCACGACAGGGCAGAAGTTCTTC CASATTGQKFF TRBD1 NA TRBJ2-1 TRBV2 11
TGTGCCAGCAAGGGGGATGGGGGTTCGGCGCAGTATTTT CASKGDGGSAQYF NA NA TRBJ2-3 TRBV2 13
TGTGCCAGCAGTATCCCTCCGGGAGGGGATGAAAAACTGTTTTTT CASSIPPGGDEKLFF NA NA TRBJ1-4 TRBV6-6 15
TGTGCCAGTAGTCCCGCCGGGAGCGGAAAACCTAACTATGGCTACACCTTC CASSPAGSGKPNYGYTF NA NA TRBJ1-2 TRBV19 17
TGTGCCAGCAGCCCCTCCCGCGGGGACTGGGACTATGGCTACACCTTC CASSPSRGDWDYGYTF NA NA TRBJ1-2 TRBV11-2 16
TGTGCCAGCAGCGCCCGCGGGGGGAGCACAGATACGCAGTATTTT CASSARGGSTDTQYF TRBD2 few TRBJ2-3 TRBV9 15
TGTGCCAGCAGTTACTCGTTGGGGGGTAACACCGGGGAGCTGTTTTTT CASSYSLGGNTGELFF NA NA TRBJ2-2 TRBV6-2/TRBV6-3 16
TGTGCCAGCAGCTTAGAGGGCGGGAGCTCCTACAATGAGCAGTTCTTC CASSLEGGSSYNEQFF TRBD2 NA TRBJ2-1 TRBV11-2 16
TGTGCCAGCAGCTTTAGCGGGCCCTCCCCCTACAATGAGCAGTTCTTC CASSFSGPSPYNEQFF TRBD2 NA TRBJ2-1 TRBV7-8 16
TGTGCCAGCAGCTTAGACGGGGAATCCTATGGCTACACCTTC CASSLDGESYGYTF NA NA TRBJ1-2 TRBV7-9 14
TGCGCCAGCAGCTTAGGGGCCTACAATGAGCAGTTCTTC CASSLGAYNEQFF NA NA TRBJ2-1 TRBV5-1 13
TGTGCCAGTAGTATGACAGCCACTAATGAAAAACTGTTTTTT CASSMTATNEKLFF NA NA TRBJ1-4 TRBV19 14
TGTGCCAGCTCACCAGGGCAGGAGGATGGCTACACCTTC CASSPGQEDGYTF NA NA TRBJ1-2 TRBV18 13
TGTGCCAGCAGCCCTCCGGGACAGGGGTGGGGCTACACCTTC CASSPPGQGWGYTF TRBD1 few TRBJ1-2 TRBV7-2 14
TGTGCCAGCAGCTTAGACGGACTAGCGGGGGGGTTATACTACAATGAGCAGTTCTTC CASSLDGLAGGLYYNEQFF TRBD2 once TRBJ2-1 TRBV7-2 19
TGTGCCACCCGACCGGAGGCCCTCTCCTACAATGAGCAGTTCTTC CATRPEALSYNEQFF NA NA TRBJ2-1 TRBV6-5 15
TGCGCCAGCAGCTTGGATAGCGGATACAATGAGCAGTTCTTC CASSLDSGYNEQFF NA once TRBJ2-1 TRBV5-1 14
TGTGCCAGCCGATATTCTGGCAGTCTTAATTCACCCCTCCACTTT CASRYSGSLNSPLHF NA NA TRBJ1-6 TRBV27 15
TGTGCCAGCGGAACCGAGGCGGGGACCCAGTACTTC CASGTEAGTQYF NA NA TRBJ2-5 TRBV9 12
TGTGCCAGCAGCTTGGGACAGACAGGGGCCCGGGGGCCTGAAGCTTTCTTT CASSLGQTGARGPEAFF TRBD1 NA TRBJ1-1 TRBV5-8 17
TGTGCCAGTAGTCCTGGACAGACCAACATGAACACTGAAGCTTTCTTT CASSPGQTNMNTEAFF NA NA TRBJ1-1 TRBV19 16
TGTGCCAGTAGTATCCCAGGGGACAATGAGCAGTTCTTC CASSIPGDNEQFF NA NA TRBJ2-1 TRBV19 13
TGTGCCAGCAGCCTACTAGCGGGGGGGCCCGAGCAGTACTTC CASSLLAGGPEQYF TRBD2 NA TRBJ2-7 TRBV5-6 14
TGTGCCAGCAGCTATGCGAGGAACACTGAAGCTTTCTTT CASSYARNTEAFF NA NA TRBJ1-1 TRBV11-2 13
TGTGCCAGCAGACAGGGTTTTGGCTACACCTTC CASRQGFGYTF NA NA TRBJ1-2 TRBV3-1/TRBV3-2 11
TGCAGCGTAGCCGGGACAGGGGATTCACCCCTCCACTTT CSVAGTGDSPLHF TRBD1 NA TRBJ1-6 TRBV29-1 13